This T cell receptor beta chain was profiled in a study of spatial heterogeneity in lung cancer. Study background: Detected sequences consistently included more beta-chain ones than alpha-chain ones.

The sample's time point: sample taken at primary tumor resection. Unsorted whole RNA of tumor, nontumor lung or frozen PBMC was sequenced. The 65 or so donors had untreated early-stage non-small cell lung cancer. TCR cDNA molecules each had a unique molecular identifier. TCRdb used MiXCR to reprocess the 5' RACE reads, holding one entry per CDR3 protein. The data hold roughly 80,000 distinct CDR3 sequences, with around 13% observed a single time. With respect to this clonotype: Antigen specificity is unknown.

CDR3 length equals 15 residues. CDR1 and CDR2 from the germline V gene are LNHDA and SQIVND (reference sequence). Trimming removed 3 bases from V and 8 bases from J; junction bases left unmatched: 10. Study outcomes and limitations: Blood showed ubiquitous tumor TCRs more often at resection than at routine follow-up.

This receptor was obtained from a male donor with early-stage non-small cell lung cancer. Sequenced here: PBMCs, sampled at surgery. The chain couples TRBV19 to TRBJ2-1, with 7 nucleotides matching TRBD2. CDR3 loop: CASSILRDYGDEQFF. In DNA, the CDR3 is TGTGCCAGTAGTATCCTCCGGGACTATGGGGATGAGCAGTTCTTC.